Each of the 15 T cell receptor beta chains below was sequenced from the same sample in a study of human T cells and chemical hapten exposure. TCRdb fed the RACE reads into MiXCR, producing one record per CDR3 protein. The sample has 200,000 to 300,000 distinct CDR3 sequences; over 8% are singletons. Time point noted: pre-sensitization, week 0. Treatment defined: therapeutic diphenylcyclopropenone sensitization with weekly scalp DPC. Sequenced material: whole blood, taken in connection with sensitization to the hapten diphenylcyclopropenone (DPC). The receptors stem from a woman between 40 and 50 years old with alopecia areata. Some clones in this sample may be carry-over from other donors' samples.

Only a few counts were recorded for this clonotype. The chain carries TRBV12-3 or TRBV12-4 and TRBJ1-1; D possibly corresponds to TRBD1 (5 bases). V was cut by 1 base and J by 7 bases, with 10 bases left in between. CDR3 length equals 13 residues. CDR3 DNA: TGTGCCAGCAGTTTAGGGGGCCGGGATGAAGCTTTCTTT. This translates into CASSLGGRDEAFF.

A few counts support this clonotype. The V call is TRBV7-6, the J call TRBJ1-2; the D is unclear. From germline, CDR1 is SGHVS and CDR2 FNYEAQ. This CDR3 region has 14 residues. V dropped 1 base and J dropped 3 bases, with 9 bases sitting between them. CDR3 coding DNA: TGTGCCAGCAGCTTAGGAACCTTGGACTATGGCTACACCTTC. Protein sequence: CASSLGTLDYGYTF.

CDR3 coding DNA: TGTGCCAGCAGCTCCCCGACAGGGATGAACACTGAAGCTTTCTTT. Translation: CASSSPTGMNTEAFF. The chain is built from TRBV7-2 and TRBJ1-1; 7 bases fit TRBD1. Germline CDR1 is SGHTA and CDR2 is FQGNSA. The V and J ends lost 4 bases and 0 bases, in that order; junction bases with no gene match: 5. The CDR3 sequence is 15 residues long. Drawing the rest from reference TRBV7-2 and TRBJ1-1, the complete variable domain is GAGVSQSPSNKVTEKGKDVELRCDPISGHTALYWYRQSLGQGLEFLIYFQGNSAPDKSGLPSDRFSAERTGGSVSTLTIQRTQQEDSAVYLCASSSPTGMNTEAFFGQGTRLTVV.

This rearrangement joins TRBV27 to TRBJ2-1; TRBD1 matches 8 bases. With V trimmed by 5 bases and J by 9 bases, 12 bases remained unmatched. Germline loops: CDR1 MNHEY, CDR2 SMNVEV (reference sequence). The CDR3 runs 15 residues. CDR3 DNA: TGTGCCAGCAGTCCCAGGACAGGGAATCCCACTGAGCAGTTCTTC. This translates into CASSPRTGNPTEQFF.

This clonotype was observed a few times. The CDR3 loop is CASSLRGKSNQPQHF. CDR3 nucleotide sequence: TGTGCCAGCAGCCTCAGGGGAAAAAGCAATCAGCCCCAGCATTTT. The V gene is TRBV12-3 or TRBV12-4, the J gene TRBJ1-5; D is possibly TRBD1 (6 bases). This CDR3 spans 15 amino acids. V was shortened by 6 bases and J by 1 base, with 13 bases between the two germline ends.

In its sample, this clonotype was seen many times. The chain couples TRBV20-1 to TRBJ2-7; TRBD2 matches 10 bases. The CDR3 consists of 15 residues. Trimming cost V 4 bases and J 6 bases; bases outside gene matches: 12. In germline, CDR1 is DFQATT, CDR2 SNEGSKA (reference sequence). Here the CDR3 reads CSAIRSSGRRVEQYF. The CDR3, as DNA: TGCAGTGCTATCCGAAGTAGCGGGAGGAGGGTCGAGCAGTACTTC.

This clonotype was observed a few times. The chain employs TRBV6-2 or TRBV6-3 and TRBJ2-5; D remains ambiguous. The CDR3 spans 15 residues. Germline-derived CDR1 and CDR2 are MNHEY and SVGEGT. Trimming pared 6 bases from V and 3 bases from J, leaving 17 bases between. The CDR3 DNA sequence: TGTGCCAGCAGCCCACAATCGCCGGGCAAAGAGACCCAGTACTTC. It translates to CASSPQSPGKETQYF.

The rearrangement uses TRBV6-6 and TRBJ2-1; D remains unclear. CDR3 length equals 13 residues. V was clipped by 4 bases and J by 10 bases, with 14 bases between them. The germline gives CDR1 MNHNY, CDR2 SVGAGI (reference sequence). In nucleotides, the CDR3 is TGTGCCAGCAGTTCCCAACCCCCTCAGGAGCAGTTCTTC. The encoded protein is CASSSQPPQEQFF.

A few counts support this clonotype. The chain carries TRBV18 and TRBJ2-1, with D tentatively TRBD2 (6 bases). Trimming removed 0 bases from V and 2 bases from J, with 14 bases in between. The CDR3 sequence is 17 residues long. Germline values: CDR1 KGHSH, CDR2 LQKENI. CDR3 residues: CASSPPLQRATYNEQFF. The CDR3 DNA reads TGTGCCAGCTCACCACCTCTCCAGCGGGCTACCTACAATGAGCAGTTCTTC.

Ten or more counts support this clonotype. The gene calls are TRBV7-2 and TRBJ1-1; 8 nucleotides agree with TRBD1. CDR1 and CDR2 (germline): SGHTA, FQGNSA. This CDR3 region has 14 residues. Trimming at V came to 4 bases and at J to 4 bases, leaving 5 bases not matched to a gene. The CDR3 nucleotides are TGTGCCAGCAGCTCTCAAACAGGGGGCACTGAAGCTTTCTTT. Translating gives CASSSQTGGTEAFF.

This clonotype has a count of ten or more. V gene TRBV6-6 combines with J gene TRBJ2-1; 14 bases match TRBD2. Germline values: CDR1 MNHNY, CDR2 SVGAGI (reference sequence). V dropped 5 bases and J dropped 7; count of bases not matched to a gene: 7. The CDR3 length is 16 residues. The CDR3 nucleotides are TGTGCCAGCAGTCCAGGGACTAGCGGGAGTAGAAATGAGCAGTTCTTC. This codes for CASSPGTSGSRNEQFF.

This clonotype was seen ten or more times. The chain carries TRBV27 and TRBJ1-2; D is possibly TRBD1 (5 bases). Germline CDR1 is MNHEY and CDR2 is SMNVEV (reference sequence). The CDR3 consists of 15 residues. V lost 3 bases and J lost 1, with 12 bases in between. CDR3 coding DNA: TGTGCCAGCAGTTTTAGGGTGGGGGGTAACTATGGCTACACCTTC. Amino acid sequence: CASSFRVGGNYGYTF.

The chain couples TRBV25-1 to TRBJ1-1; a possible D gene is TRBD1 (5 bases). This CDR3 contains 14 residues. V lost 0 bases, J lost 1 base, and 6 bases lay in between. Germline V gene data show CDR1 as MGHDK and CDR2 as SYGVNS. The CDR3, as DNA: TGTGCCAGCAGTGAATATCAGGGGAACACTGAAGCTTTCTTT. Translating gives CASSEYQGNTEAFF.

The V and J genes are TRBV24-1 and TRBJ2-3, with D possibly matching TRBD2 (5 bases). Germline CDR1 and CDR2: KGHDR and SFDVKD. The V end was cut by 4 bases, the J end by 0 bases, with 16 bases between. The CDR3 covers 17 residues. CDR3: CATSDADARTSTDTQYF. The CDR3 DNA reads as TGTGCCACCAGTGACGCCGATGCGCGGACTAGCACAGATACGCAGTATTTT.

This rearrangement joins TRBV9 to TRBJ2-2; TRBD1 matches at 9 bases. This CDR3 spans 16 amino acids. The junction had 4 bases not matched to a gene; V was cut back by 1 base and J by 3 bases. Germline V gene data show CDR1 as SGDLS and CDR2 as YYNGEE. CDR3 protein: CASSVKTGGDTGELFF. Written as DNA, the CDR3 is TGTGCCAGCAGCGTAAAGACAGGGGGGGACACCGGGGAGCTGTTTTTT.